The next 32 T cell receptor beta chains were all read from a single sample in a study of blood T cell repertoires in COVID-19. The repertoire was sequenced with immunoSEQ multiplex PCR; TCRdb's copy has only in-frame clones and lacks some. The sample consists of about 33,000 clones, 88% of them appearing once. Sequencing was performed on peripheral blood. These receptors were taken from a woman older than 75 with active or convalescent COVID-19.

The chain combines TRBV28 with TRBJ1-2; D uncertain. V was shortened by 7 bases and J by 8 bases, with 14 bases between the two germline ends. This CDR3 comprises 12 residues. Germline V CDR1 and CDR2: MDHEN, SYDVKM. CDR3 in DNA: TGTGCCAGCAAACTAGAGAGTAGCGGCTACACCTTC. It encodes CASKLESSGYTF.

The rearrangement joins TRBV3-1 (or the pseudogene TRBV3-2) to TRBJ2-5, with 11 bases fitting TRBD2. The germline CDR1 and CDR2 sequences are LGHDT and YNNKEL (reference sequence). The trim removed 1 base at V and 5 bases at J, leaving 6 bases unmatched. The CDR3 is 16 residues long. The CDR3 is CASSQVVAGGPETQYF. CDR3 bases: TGTGCCAGCAGCCAAGTCGTAGCGGGGGGGCCGGAGACCCAGTACTTC.

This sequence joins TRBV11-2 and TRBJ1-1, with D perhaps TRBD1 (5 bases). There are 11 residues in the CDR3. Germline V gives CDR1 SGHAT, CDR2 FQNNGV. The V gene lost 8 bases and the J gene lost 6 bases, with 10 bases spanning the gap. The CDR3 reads CASRGLAEAFF. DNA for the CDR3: TGTGCCAGCCGGGGGTTGGCTGAAGCTTTCTTT.

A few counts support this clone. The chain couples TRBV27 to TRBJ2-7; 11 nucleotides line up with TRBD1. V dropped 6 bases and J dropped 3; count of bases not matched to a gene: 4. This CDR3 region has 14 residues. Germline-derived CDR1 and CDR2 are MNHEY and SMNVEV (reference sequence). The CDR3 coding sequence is TGTGCCAGCAGACCGGGACAGGGGGACTACGAGCAGTACTTC. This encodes CASRPGQGDYEQYF.

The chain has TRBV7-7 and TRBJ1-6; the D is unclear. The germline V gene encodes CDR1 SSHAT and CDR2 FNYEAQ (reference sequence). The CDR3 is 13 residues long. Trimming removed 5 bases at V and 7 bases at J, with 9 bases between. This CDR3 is CASSPTRNSPLHF. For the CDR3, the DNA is TGTGCCAGCAGCCCCACCAGGAATTCACCCCTCCACTTT.

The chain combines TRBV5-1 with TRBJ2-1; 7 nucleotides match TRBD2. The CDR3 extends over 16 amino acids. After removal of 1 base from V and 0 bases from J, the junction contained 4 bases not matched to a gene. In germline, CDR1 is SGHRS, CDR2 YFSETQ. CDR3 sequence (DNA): TGCGCCAGCAGCTTGTCGGGGGGTCTCTCCTACAATGAGCAGTTCTTC. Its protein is CASSLSGGLSYNEQFF.

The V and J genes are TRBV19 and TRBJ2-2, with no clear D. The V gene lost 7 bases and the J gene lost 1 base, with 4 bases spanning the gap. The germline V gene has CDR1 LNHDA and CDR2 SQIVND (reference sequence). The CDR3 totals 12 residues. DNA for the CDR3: TGTGCCAGTATCAAGAACACCGGGGAGCTGTTTTTT. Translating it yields CASIKNTGELFF.

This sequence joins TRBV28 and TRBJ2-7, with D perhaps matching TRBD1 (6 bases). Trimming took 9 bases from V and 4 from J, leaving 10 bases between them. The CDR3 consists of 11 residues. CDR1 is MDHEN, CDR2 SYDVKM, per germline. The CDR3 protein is CASRGFYEQYF. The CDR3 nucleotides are TGTGCCAGTAGGGGGTTTTACGAGCAGTACTTC.

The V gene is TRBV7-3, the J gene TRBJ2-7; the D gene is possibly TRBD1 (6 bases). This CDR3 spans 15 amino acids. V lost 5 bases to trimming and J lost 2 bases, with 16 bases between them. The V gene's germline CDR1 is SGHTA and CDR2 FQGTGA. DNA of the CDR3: TGTGCCAGCAGCACCCAACAGGGATTCCCCTACGAGCAGTACTTC. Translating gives CASSTQQGFPYEQYF. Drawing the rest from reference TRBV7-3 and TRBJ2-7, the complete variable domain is GAGVSQTPSNKVTEKGKYVELRCDPISGHTALYWYRQSLGQGPEFLIYFQGTGAADDSGLPNDRFFAVRPEGSVSTLKIQRTERGDSAVYLCASSTQQGFPYEQYFGPGTRLTVT.

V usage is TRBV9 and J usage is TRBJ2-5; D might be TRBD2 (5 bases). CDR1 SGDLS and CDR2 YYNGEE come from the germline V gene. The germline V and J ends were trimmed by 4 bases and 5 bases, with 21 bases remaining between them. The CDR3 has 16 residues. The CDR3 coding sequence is TGTGCCAGCAGCTTCCATCTTGGCCAGCCGGGGGAGACCCAGTACTTC. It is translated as CASSFHLGQPGETQYF.

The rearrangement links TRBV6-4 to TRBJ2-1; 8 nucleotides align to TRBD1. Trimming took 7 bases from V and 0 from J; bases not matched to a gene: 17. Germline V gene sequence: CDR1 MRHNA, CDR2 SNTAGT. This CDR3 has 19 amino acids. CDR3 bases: TGTGCCAGCACGAGTCCTGTTCGGTTCGGGACAGGCTCCTACAATGAGCAGTTCTTC. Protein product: CASTSPVRFGTGSYNEQFF.

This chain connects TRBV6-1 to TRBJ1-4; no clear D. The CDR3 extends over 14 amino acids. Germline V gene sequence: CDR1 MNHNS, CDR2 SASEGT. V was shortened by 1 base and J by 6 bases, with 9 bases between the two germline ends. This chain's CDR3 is CASSEVVAYEKLFF. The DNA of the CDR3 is TGTGCCAGCAGTGAAGTAGTCGCCTATGAAAAACTGTTTTTT.

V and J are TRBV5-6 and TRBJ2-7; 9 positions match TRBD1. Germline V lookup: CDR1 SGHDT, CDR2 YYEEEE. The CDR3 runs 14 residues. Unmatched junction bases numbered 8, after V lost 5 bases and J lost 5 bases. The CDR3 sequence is CASRPGQGLDEQYF. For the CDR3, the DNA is TGTGCCAGCAGACCGGGACAGGGCTTGGACGAGCAGTACTTC.

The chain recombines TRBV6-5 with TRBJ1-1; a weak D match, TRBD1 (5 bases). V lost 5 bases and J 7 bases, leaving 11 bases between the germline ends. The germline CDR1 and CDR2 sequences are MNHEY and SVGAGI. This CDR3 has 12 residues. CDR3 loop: CASSHDRVEAFF. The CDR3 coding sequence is TGTGCCAGCAGTCACGACAGAGTTGAAGCTTTCTTT.

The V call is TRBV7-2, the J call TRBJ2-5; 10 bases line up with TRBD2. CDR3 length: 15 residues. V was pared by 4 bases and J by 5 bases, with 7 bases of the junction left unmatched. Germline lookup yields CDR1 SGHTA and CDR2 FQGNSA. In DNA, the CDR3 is TGTGCCAGCAGCTACCAGCGGGGGGGCGGGGAGACCCAGTACTTC. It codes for CASSYQRGGGETQYF. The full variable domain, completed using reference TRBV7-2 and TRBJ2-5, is GAGVSQSPSNKVTEKGKDVELRCDPISGHTALYWYRQSLGQGLEFLIYFQGNSAPDKSGLPSDRFSAERTGGSVSTLTIQRTQQEDSAVYLCASSYQRGGGETQYFGPGTRLLVL.

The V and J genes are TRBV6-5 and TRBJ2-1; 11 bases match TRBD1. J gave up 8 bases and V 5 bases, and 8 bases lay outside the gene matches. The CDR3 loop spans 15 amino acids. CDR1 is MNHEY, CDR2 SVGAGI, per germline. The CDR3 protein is CASSPPGQGVDEQFF. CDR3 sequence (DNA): TGTGCCAGCAGTCCACCGGGACAGGGGGTCGATGAGCAGTTCTTC.

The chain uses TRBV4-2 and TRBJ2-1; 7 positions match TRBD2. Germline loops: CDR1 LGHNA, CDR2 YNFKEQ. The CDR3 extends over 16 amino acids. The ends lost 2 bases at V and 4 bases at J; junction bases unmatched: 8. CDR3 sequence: CASSQSAGEPYNEQFF. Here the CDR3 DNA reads TGTGCCAGCAGCCAAAGTGCGGGGGAGCCTTACAATGAGCAGTTCTTC.

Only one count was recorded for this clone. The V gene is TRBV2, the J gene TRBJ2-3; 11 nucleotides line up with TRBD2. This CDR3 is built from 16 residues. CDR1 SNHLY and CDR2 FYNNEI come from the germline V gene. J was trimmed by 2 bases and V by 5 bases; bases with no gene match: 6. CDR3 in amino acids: CASSKTSGEYTDTQYF. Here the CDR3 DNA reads TGTGCCAGCAGTAAGACTAGCGGGGAATACACAGATACGCAGTATTTT.

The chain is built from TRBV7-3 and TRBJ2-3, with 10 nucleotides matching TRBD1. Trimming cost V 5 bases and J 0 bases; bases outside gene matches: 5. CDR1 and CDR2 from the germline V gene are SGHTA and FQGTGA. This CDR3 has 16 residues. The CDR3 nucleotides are TGTGCCAGCAGCGGAGGGACAGGGGTTAGCACAGATACGCAGTATTTT. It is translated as CASSGGTGVSTDTQYF.

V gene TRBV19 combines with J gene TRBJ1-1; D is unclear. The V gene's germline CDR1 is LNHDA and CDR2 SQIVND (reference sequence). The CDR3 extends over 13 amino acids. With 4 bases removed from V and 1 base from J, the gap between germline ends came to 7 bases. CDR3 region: CASSRNGNTEAFF. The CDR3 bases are TGTGCCAGTAGTAGAAACGGGAACACTGAAGCTTTCTTT.

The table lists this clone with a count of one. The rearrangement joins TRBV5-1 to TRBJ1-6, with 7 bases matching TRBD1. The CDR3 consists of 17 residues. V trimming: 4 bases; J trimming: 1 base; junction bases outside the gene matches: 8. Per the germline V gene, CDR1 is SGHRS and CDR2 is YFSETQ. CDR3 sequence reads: CASSRGQQVSYNSPLHF. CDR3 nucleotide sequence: TGCGCCAGCAGCAGGGGACAGCAAGTTTCCTATAATTCACCCCTCCACTTT.

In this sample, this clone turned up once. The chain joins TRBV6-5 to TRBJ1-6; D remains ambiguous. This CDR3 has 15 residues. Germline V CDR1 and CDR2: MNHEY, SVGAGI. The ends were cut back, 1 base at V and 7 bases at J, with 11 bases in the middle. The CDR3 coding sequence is TGTGCCAGCAGTTACTTCACAGCCGACAATTCACCCCTCCACTTT. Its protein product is CASSYFTADNSPLHF.

The CDR3 reads CASSNSGGLYEQYF. In DNA, the CDR3 is TGCGCCAGCAGTAATAGCGGGGGGCTCTACGAGCAGTACTTC. This chain links TRBV10-1 with TRBJ2-7; 10 bases align to TRBD2. The V gene end was trimmed by 5 bases and the J gene end by 3 bases; junction bases not matched to a gene: 4. The CDR3 is 14 amino acids. From germline, CDR1 is WNHNN and CDR2 SYGVQD (reference sequence).

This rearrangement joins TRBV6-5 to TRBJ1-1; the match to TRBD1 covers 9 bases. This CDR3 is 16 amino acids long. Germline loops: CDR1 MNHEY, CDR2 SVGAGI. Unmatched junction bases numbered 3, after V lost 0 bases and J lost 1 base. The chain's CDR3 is CASSYSGTGSNTEAFF. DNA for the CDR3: TGTGCCAGCAGTTACTCGGGGACAGGGTCGAACACTGAAGCTTTCTTT.

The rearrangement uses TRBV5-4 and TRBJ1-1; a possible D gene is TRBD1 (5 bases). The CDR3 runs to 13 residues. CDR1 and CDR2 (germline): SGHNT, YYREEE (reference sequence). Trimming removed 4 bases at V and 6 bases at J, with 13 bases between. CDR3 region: CASSPQGAAEAFF. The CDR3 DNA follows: TGTGCCAGCAGCCCTCAAGGGGCGGCTGAAGCTTTCTTT.

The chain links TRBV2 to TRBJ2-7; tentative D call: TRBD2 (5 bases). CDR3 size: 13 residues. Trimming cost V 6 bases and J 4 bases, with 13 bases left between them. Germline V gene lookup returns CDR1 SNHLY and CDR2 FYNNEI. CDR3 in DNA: TGTGCCAGCAGCCGGGGATCCCAGTACGAGCAGTACTTC. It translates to CASSRGSQYEQYF.

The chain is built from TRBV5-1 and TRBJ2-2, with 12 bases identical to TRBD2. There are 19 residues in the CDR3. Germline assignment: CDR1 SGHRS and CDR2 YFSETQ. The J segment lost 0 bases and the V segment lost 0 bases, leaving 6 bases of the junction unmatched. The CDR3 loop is CASSLVASGGAANTGELFF. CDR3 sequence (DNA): TGCGCCAGCAGCTTGGTGGCTAGCGGGGGGGCCGCGAACACCGGGGAGCTGTTTTTT.

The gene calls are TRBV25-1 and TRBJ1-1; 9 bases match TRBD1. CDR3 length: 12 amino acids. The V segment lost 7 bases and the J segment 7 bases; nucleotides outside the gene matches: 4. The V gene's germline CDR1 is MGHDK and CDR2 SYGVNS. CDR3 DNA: TGTGCCAGCAAGTTGGGACAGGGTGAAGCTTTCTTT. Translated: CASKLGQGEAFF.

CDR3 sequence reads: CASSQPDRGAYGYTF. In DNA, the CDR3 is TGCGCCAGCAGCCAGCCCGACAGGGGAGCCTATGGCTACACCTTC. This rearrangement joins TRBV4-1 to TRBJ1-2, with 8 bases lining up with TRBD1. CDR1 MGHRA and CDR2 YSYEKL come from the germline V gene. The CDR3 totals 15 residues. The J segment lost 4 bases and the V segment lost 3 bases, leaving 7 bases of the junction unmatched.

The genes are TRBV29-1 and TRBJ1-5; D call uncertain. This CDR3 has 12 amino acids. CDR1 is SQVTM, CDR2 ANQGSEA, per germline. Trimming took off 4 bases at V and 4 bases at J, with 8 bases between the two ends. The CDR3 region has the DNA TGCAGCGTTGGGACTGGTAATCAGCCCCAGCATTTT. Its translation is CSVGTGNQPQHF. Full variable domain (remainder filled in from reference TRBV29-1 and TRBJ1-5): SAVISQKPSRDICQRGTSLTIQCQVDSQVTMMFWYRQQPGQSLTLIATANQGSEATYESGFVIDKFPISRPNLTFSTLTVSNMSPEDSSIYLCSVGTGNQPQHFGDGTRLSIL.

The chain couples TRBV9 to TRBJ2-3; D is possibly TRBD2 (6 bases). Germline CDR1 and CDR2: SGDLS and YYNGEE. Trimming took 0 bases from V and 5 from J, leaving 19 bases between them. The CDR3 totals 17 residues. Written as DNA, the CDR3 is TGTGCCAGCAGCGTAGCTCCGGGACTCGGGGTCGTAGATACGCAGTATTTT. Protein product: CASSVAPGLGVVDTQYF.

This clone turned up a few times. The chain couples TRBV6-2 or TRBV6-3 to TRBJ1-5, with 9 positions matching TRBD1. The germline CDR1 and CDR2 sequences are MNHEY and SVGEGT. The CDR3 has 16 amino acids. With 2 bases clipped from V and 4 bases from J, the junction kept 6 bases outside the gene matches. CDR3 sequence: CASSYRLDRGNQPQHF. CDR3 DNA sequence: TGTGCCAGCAGTTACCGGTTAGACAGGGGGAATCAGCCCCAGCATTTT.